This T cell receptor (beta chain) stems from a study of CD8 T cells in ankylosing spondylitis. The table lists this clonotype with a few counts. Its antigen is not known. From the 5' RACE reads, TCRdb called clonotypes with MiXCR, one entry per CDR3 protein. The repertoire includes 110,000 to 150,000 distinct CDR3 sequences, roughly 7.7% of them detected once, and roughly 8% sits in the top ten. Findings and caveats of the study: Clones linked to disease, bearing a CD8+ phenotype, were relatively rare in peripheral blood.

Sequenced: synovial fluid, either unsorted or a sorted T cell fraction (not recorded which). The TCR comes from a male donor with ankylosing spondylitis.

DNA of the CDR3: TGTGCCAGCAGCGGAAATAGAAACTCCTTTAATGAAAAACTGTTTTTT. Amino acid sequence: CASSGNRNSFNEKLFF. The chain couples TRBV5-6 to TRBJ1-4; D is uncertain. V was clipped by 4 bases and J by 4 bases, with 17 bases between them. The CDR3 runs to 16 residues. The germline CDR1 and CDR2 sequences are SGHDT and YYEEEE.